This T cell receptor (beta chain) came from a study of T cell responses to AZD1222 COVID-19 vaccine. Overall study results and limits: Distributed over spike, vaccine-associated CD4 TCRs predominated at 160-218 and 743-854.

Regarding this clone: Its specificity is unknown.

The data were produced by immunoSEQ multiplex PCR, yet TCRdb's version contains in-frame clones alone and is incomplete. The sample yields about 150,000 clones, approximately 90% seen once. This CDR3 comprises 16 residues. Germline-derived CDR1 and CDR2 are SEHNR and FQNEAQ (reference sequence). V was cut by 4 bases and J by 0 bases, with 16 bases left in between. The starting material was peripheral blood, obtained on day 0 of AZD1222 vaccination. This TCR derives from an adult in good health. The J gene is TRBJ2-7, the V gene TRBV7-9; a weak D match, TRBD1 (6 bases). The CDR3, as DNA: TGTGCCAGCAGCTGGTCAGGGACAACCGTCTCCTACGAGCAGTACTTC. Translated: CASSWSGTTVSYEQYF.